One and the same sample provided the 24 T cell receptor beta chains below, sequenced in a study of T cell clones after liver transplantation. Sequencing used immunoSEQ multiplex PCR; TCRdb keeps in-frame clones, though not all of them. Of 68,000 or so clones in the sample, almost 95% were seen once. The specimen was CD4+ T cells from blood, collected about 27 months after liver transplant. The receptors were sampled from a human patient who received a liver transplant. The T cells may come from the graft donor.

The genes are TRBV25-1 and TRBJ2-1, with 8 bases aligning to TRBD1. CDR3 length: 16 residues. Germline V gene data show CDR1 as MGHDK and CDR2 as SYGVNS. V trimming: 1 base; J trimming: 6 bases; junction bases outside the gene matches: 8. The CDR3 coding sequence is TGTGCCAGCAGTGAATCGGGGACAGGCTCAGGCAATGAGCAGTTCTTC. Protein product: CASSESGTGSGNEQFF.

The genes are TRBV10-1 and TRBJ2-7; D unclear. CDR1 and CDR2 (germline): WNHNN, SYGVQD (reference sequence). V dropped 6 bases and J dropped 7 bases, with 16 bases sitting between them. The CDR3 has 13 amino acids. CDR3 region: CASSPGPMGEQYF. CDR3 nucleotides: TGCGCCAGCAGCCCCGGCCCCATGGGGGAGCAGTACTTC.

The chain is built from TRBV11-2 and TRBJ2-5; perhaps TRBD1 as D (5 bases). The V gene lost 0 bases and the J gene lost 4 bases, with 9 bases spanning the gap. Germline CDR1 SGHAT, CDR2 FQNNGV. CDR3 length equals 14 residues. The CDR3 nucleotides are TGTGCCAGCAGCTTAGATAGGGGCGGAGAGACCCAGTACTTC. Translation gives CASSLDRGGETQYF.

The CDR3 region is CASSLGGSSYGYTF. In DNA form, the CDR3 reads TGTGCCAGCAGCTTAGGGGGCAGCTCCTATGGCTACACCTTC. The chain links TRBV11-2 to TRBJ1-2, with a possible D match to TRBD1 (5 bases). CDR3 size: 14 residues. Per germline, CDR1 SGHAT and CDR2 FQNNGV. Trimming removed 1 base at V and 4 bases at J, with 10 bases between.

This clone was seen a single time. This sequence joins TRBV6-6 and TRBJ2-7; no definite D call. V was cut by 1 base and J by 3 bases, with 7 bases left in between. The CDR3 runs 13 residues. Germline-derived CDR1 and CDR2 are MNHNY and SVGAGI (reference sequence). As DNA, the CDR3 is TGTGCCAGCAGTTACTTGGGGATCTACGAGCAGTACTTC. It encodes CASSYLGIYEQYF.

V gene TRBV7-2 combines with J gene TRBJ2-1; no definite D call. The V gene's germline CDR1 is SGHTA and CDR2 FQGNSA. The CDR3 loop spans 14 amino acids. Trimming cost V 1 base and J 10 bases, with 14 bases left between them. This CDR3 reads CASSLGPEVREQFF. CDR3 coding DNA: TGTGCCAGCAGCTTAGGACCCGAGGTAAGAGAGCAGTTCTTC.

The chain joins TRBV28 to TRBJ1-1, with TRBD1 identical over 7 bases. This CDR3 has 13 residues. Germline V lookup: CDR1 MDHEN, CDR2 SYDVKM. The J segment lost 7 bases and the V segment lost 3 bases, leaving 5 bases of the junction unmatched. The CDR3 loop is CASSLSQGFEAFF. Here the CDR3 DNA reads TGTGCCAGCAGTTTGTCACAGGGGTTTGAAGCTTTCTTT.

The chain employs TRBV28 and TRBJ1-1; no definite D call. Deletions cut 6 bases from V and 4 bases from J, with 18 bases between. The CDR3 runs 15 residues. The germline CDR1 and CDR2 sequences are MDHEN and SYDVKM. CDR3 sequence reads: CASRPLARFVTEAFF. For the CDR3, the DNA is TGTGCCAGCAGGCCCCTCGCACGGTTTGTCACTGAAGCTTTCTTT. The full variable domain, its missing parts supplied by reference TRBV28 and TRBJ1-1, is DVKVTQSSRYLVKRTGEKVFLECVQDMDHENMFWYRQDPGLGLRLIYFSYDVKMKEKGDIPEGYSVSREKKERFSLILESASTNQTSMYLCASRPLARFVTEAFFGQGTRLTVV.

The chain joins TRBV5-6 to TRBJ2-5, with unresolved D. CDR3 length: 14 residues. The V and J ends lost 3 bases and 2 bases respectively, with 11 bases between them. Germline V gene lookup returns CDR1 SGHDT and CDR2 YYEEEE. CDR3 coding DNA: TGTGCCAGCAGCTGGAGATCTGGGCAAGAGACCCAGTACTTC. Its protein is CASSWRSGQETQYF.

The chain joins TRBV18 to TRBJ2-7; no firm D call. V was shortened by 1 base and J by 0 bases, with 10 bases between the two germline ends. The CDR3 length is 15 residues. Germline V gives CDR1 KGHSH, CDR2 LQKENI. CDR3 bases: TGTGCCAGCTCACCACGGCTCCTACCCTCCTACGAGCAGTACTTC. Its protein product is CASSPRLLPSYEQYF. Variable domain in full (rest from reference TRBV18 and TRBJ2-7): NAGVMQNPRHLVRRRGQEARLRCSPMKGHSHVYWYRQLPEEGLKFMVYLQKENIIDESGMPKERFSAEFPKEGPSILRIQQVVRGDSAAYFCASSPRLLPSYEQYFGPGTRLTVT.

This chain connects TRBV11-1 to TRBJ1-1; possibly TRBD1 for D (5 bases). V shed 5 bases and J shed 5 bases, with 15 bases lying between them. There are 14 residues in the CDR3. The germline V gene encodes CDR1 SGHAT and CDR2 FQDESV (reference sequence). The CDR3 spells CASSPQKGRTEAFF. The CDR3 nucleotides read TGTGCCAGCAGCCCCCAGAAGGGGAGGACTGAAGCTTTCTTT.

The chain is built from TRBV7-2 and TRBJ2-5, with 11 bases that match TRBD2. Per germline, CDR1 SGHTA and CDR2 FQGNSA. The CDR3 loop spans 15 amino acids. Trimming took 6 bases from V and 2 from J; bases not matched to a gene: 5. CDR3 in amino acids: CASSFIAGGQETQYF. DNA of the CDR3: TGTGCCAGCAGTTTTATAGCGGGAGGGCAAGAGACCCAGTACTTC.

V usage is TRBV5-4 and J usage is TRBJ1-2, with 8 bases lining up with TRBD1. There are 14 residues in the CDR3. The germline CDR1 and CDR2 sequences are SGHNT and YYREEE (reference sequence). V lost 0 bases, J lost 7 bases, and 5 bases stayed unmatched. The CDR3: CASSLDRGMSGYTF. The CDR3 DNA reads TGTGCCAGCAGCTTGGACAGGGGGATGAGTGGCTACACCTTC.

This chain links TRBV28 with TRBJ2-7; D is tentatively TRBD1 or TRBD2 (7 bases each). The CDR3 runs 13 residues. The germline gives CDR1 MDHEN, CDR2 SYDVKM. The germline V and J ends were trimmed by 8 bases and 3 bases, with 14 bases remaining between them. CDR3 sequence reads: CASGGGQYYEQYF. For the CDR3, the DNA is TGTGCCAGCGGGGGGGGACAGTACTACGAGCAGTACTTC. Based on the CDR3 plus reference TRBV28 and TRBJ2-7, the full variable domain is DVKVTQSSRYLVKRTGEKVFLECVQDMDHENMFWYRQDPGLGLRLIYFSYDVKMKEKGDIPEGYSVSREKKERFSLILESASTNQTSMYLCASGGGQYYEQYFGPGTRLTVT.

The V and J genes are TRBV4-2 and TRBJ2-7, with 11 bases lining up with TRBD2. The CDR3 has 14 amino acids. With 5 bases clipped from V and 5 bases from J, the junction kept 5 bases outside the gene matches. CDR1 and CDR2 from the germline V gene are LGHNA and YNFKEQ. The CDR3 loop reads CASSMTSGTDEQYF. The CDR3 nucleotides are TGTGCCAGCAGCATGACTAGCGGGACTGACGAGCAGTACTTC.

The chain links TRBV11-3 to TRBJ2-5; 14 bases are shared with TRBD2. This CDR3 has 18 residues. CDR1 SGHNT and CDR2 YENEEA come from the germline V gene. The trim removed 5 bases at V and 2 bases at J, leaving 10 bases unmatched. DNA for the CDR3: TGTGCCAGCAGCCTCGGGAGACTAGCGGGAGGGCCGCAAGAGACCCAGTACTTC. The encoded protein is CASSLGRLAGGPQETQYF.

The rearrangement links TRBV6-1 to TRBJ2-5; 11 bases agree with TRBD2. CDR1 and CDR2 from the germline V gene are MNHNS and SASEGT. V lost 4 bases to trimming and J lost 1 base; unmatched junction nucleotides: 2. The CDR3 is made up of 15 amino acids. Here the CDR3 reads CASSATSGTQETQYF. The CDR3 DNA follows: TGTGCCAGCAGTGCGACTAGCGGGACCCAAGAGACCCAGTACTTC.

The J gene is TRBJ2-7, the V gene TRBV11-2; no reliable D call. The CDR3 totals 16 residues. The ends were cut back, 1 base at V and 2 bases at J, with 15 bases in the middle. Germline CDR1 SGHAT, CDR2 FQNNGV. In nucleotides, the CDR3 is TGTGCCAGCAGCTTAGTGACCGGCCGGCTACCCTACGAGCAGTACTTC. Its protein product is CASSLVTGRLPYEQYF.

The V and J genes are TRBV4-1 and TRBJ1-3; D is unresolved. The germline V gene encodes CDR1 MGHRA and CDR2 YSYEKL. This CDR3 region has 15 residues. Trimming shortened V by 0 bases and J by 4 bases, and 10 bases separated the two germline ends. The CDR3 coding sequence is TGCGCCAGCAGCCAAGATCAGAGGCCCGGAAACACCATATATTTT. Translation gives CASSQDQRPGNTIYF.

The chain is built from TRBV6-6 and TRBJ2-7, with 9 bases aligning to TRBD1. Germline V gene sequence: CDR1 MNHNY, CDR2 SVGAGI (reference sequence). The V segment lost 7 bases and the J segment 1 base; nucleotides outside the gene matches: 5. The CDR3 loop spans 14 amino acids. The CDR3 reads CASMDRGGSYEQYF. The CDR3 coding sequence is TGTGCCAGCATGGACAGGGGAGGGTCCTACGAGCAGTACTTC.

The chain joins TRBV7-3 to TRBJ1-3, with 8 nucleotides matching TRBD1. Losses at the gene ends were 5 bases for V and 0 bases for J; bases not matched to a gene: 6. Germline CDR1 SGHTA, CDR2 FQGTGA. The length of the CDR3 is 16 residues. CDR3: CASSPGQGDSGNTIYF. The CDR3 coding sequence is TGTGCCAGCAGCCCCGGACAGGGCGACTCTGGAAACACCATATATTTT.

The chain employs TRBV9 and TRBJ2-3; D might be TRBD1 or TRBD2, each matching 5 bases. CDR1 is SGDLS and CDR2 is YYNGEE in the germline V gene. The CDR3 extends over 13 amino acids. V was pared by 0 bases and J by 6 bases, with 8 bases between. CDR3 nucleotide sequence: TGTGCCAGCAGCGTAGAGTGGGGGGATACGCAGTATTTT. Protein: CASSVEWGDTQYF.

This chain links TRBV9 with TRBJ2-1; 7 bases align to TRBD1. With V trimmed by 4 bases and J by 7 bases, 11 bases remained unmatched. CDR1 and CDR2 from the germline V gene are SGDLS and YYNGEE. The CDR3 is 15 amino acids. CDR3 amino acids: CASSLTGSAANEQFF. The CDR3 nucleotides read TGTGCCAGCAGCCTGACAGGGTCCGCGGCAAATGAGCAGTTCTTC.

J is TRBJ1-1 and V is TRBV25-1; 8 bases are a match to TRBD1. This CDR3 spans 13 amino acids. The J segment lost 4 bases and the V segment lost 6 bases, leaving 4 bases of the junction unmatched. Germline V gene sequence: CDR1 MGHDK, CDR2 SYGVNS. Here the CDR3 reads CASRQGAVTEAFF. For the CDR3, the DNA is TGTGCCAGCAGGCAGGGGGCGGTCACTGAAGCTTTCTTT.